A single sample is the source of the 20 T cell receptor beta chains below, sequenced in a study of cytomegalovirus exposure and HLA in healthy donors. It was with 60 Vbeta and 13 Jbeta primers that the PCR ran. The data were produced by immunoSEQ multiplex PCR, yet TCRdb's version contains in-frame clones alone and is incomplete. The table lists fewer than 200,000 clones, approximately 72% of them singletons. The source material was PBMCs. The receptor source for this set is a female donor in good health and CMV-seronegative.

The chain links TRBV11-2 to TRBJ1-2, with TRBD1 matching 7 bases. The junction had 13 bases not matched to a gene; V was cut back by 4 bases and J by 2 bases. The CDR3 runs 17 residues. Germline loops: CDR1 SGHAT, CDR2 FQNNGV. In nucleotides, the CDR3 is TGTGCCAGCAGCTCCTACCCCGGGACAGACCAGAACTATGGCTACACCTTC. This encodes CASSSYPGTDQNYGYTF.

The rearrangement links TRBV18 to TRBJ1-2, with unresolved D. V lost 1 base to trimming and J lost 3 bases, with 9 bases between them. CDR3 length: 14 amino acids. The germline CDR1 and CDR2 sequences are KGHSH and LQKENI. For the CDR3, the DNA is TGTGCCAGCTCACCACGTCGAGAGGACTATGGCTACACCTTC. Translation: CASSPRREDYGYTF.

In its sample, this clone was seen once. The chain employs TRBV11-2 and TRBJ2-1, with D possibly matching TRBD2 (5 bases). The germline V gene encodes CDR1 SGHAT and CDR2 FQNNGV. Trimming took off 5 bases at V and 0 bases at J, with 11 bases between the two ends. The CDR3 sequence is 15 residues long. Written as DNA, the CDR3 is TGTGCCAGCAGCCCACGGGGTAGCTCCTACAATGAGCAGTTCTTC. This encodes CASSPRGSSYNEQFF. The full variable domain, in which reference TRBV11-2 and TRBJ2-1 provide the parts outside the CDR3, is EAGVAQSPRYKIIEKRQSVAFWCNPISGHATLYWYQQILGQGPKLLIQFQNNGVVDDSQLPKDRFSAERLKGVDSTLKIQPAKLEDSAVYLCASSPRGSSYNEQFFGPGTRLTVL.

The chain employs TRBV7-2 and TRBJ2-1; no clear D. Germline V gene lookup returns CDR1 SGHTA and CDR2 FQGNSA. The CDR3 is 13 residues long. V shed 2 bases and J shed 5 bases, with 7 bases lying between them. CDR3 sequence reads: CASSLSIDNEQFF. In nucleotides, the CDR3 is TGTGCCAGCAGCTTATCAATAGACAATGAGCAGTTCTTC.

The chain links TRBV5-1 to TRBJ2-1, with TRBD2 matching over 13 bases. Germline V lookup: CDR1 SGHRS, CDR2 YFSETQ. The CDR3 runs to 13 residues. Losses at the gene ends were 6 bases for V and 12 bases for J; bases not matched to a gene: 6. CDR3 loop: CASKGTSGDGQFF. The CDR3 DNA reads TGCGCCAGCAAGGGGACTAGCGGGGATGGGCAGTTCTTC.

Turning to this clone: Other DNA sequences in the sample encode the same CDR3. The chain employs TRBV5-1 and TRBJ1-1, with D uncertain. V lost 0 bases and J lost 2, with 5 bases in between. Germline V lookup: CDR1 SGHRS, CDR2 YFSETQ. The CDR3 runs to 13 residues. CDR3: CASSLGANTEAFF. CDR3 in DNA: TGCGCCAGCAGCTTGGGCGCCAACACTGAAGCTTTCTTT.

V gene TRBV10-3 combines with J gene TRBJ1-2; no firm D call. V was clipped by 0 bases and J by 2 bases, with 4 bases between them. Germline CDR1 reads ENHRY; CDR2 reads SYGVKD. This CDR3 spans 13 amino acids. Written as DNA, the CDR3 is TGTGCCATCAGTGAGTCGCGGAACTATGGCTACACCTTC. Translating it yields CAISESRNYGYTF.

V usage is TRBV7-9 and J usage is TRBJ2-5, with TRBD1 matching over 8 bases. The CDR3 loop spans 15 amino acids. Germline CDR1 SEHNR, CDR2 FQNEAQ (reference sequence). J gave up 2 bases and V 3 bases, and 5 bases lay outside the gene matches. The CDR3 loop is CASSFTGQVQETQYF. CDR3 sequence (DNA): TGTGCCAGCAGCTTCACGGGACAGGTTCAAGAGACCCAGTACTTC. Together with reference TRBV7-9 and TRBJ2-5, the CDR3 gives the full variable domain: DTGVSQNPRHKITKRGQNVTFRCDPISEHNRLYWYRQTLGQGPEFLTYFQNEAQLEKSRLLSDRFSAERPKGSFSTLEIQRTEQGDSAMYLCASSFTGQVQETQYFGPGTRLLVL.

The chain joins TRBV5-1 to TRBJ1-2; D possibly corresponds to TRBD1 (5 bases). The CDR3 has 16 residues. Germline V lookup: CDR1 SGHRS, CDR2 YFSETQ. V was shortened by 0 bases and J by 5 bases, with 17 bases between the two germline ends. CDR3 coding DNA: TGCGCCAGCAGCTTGGGTGTTGACAGCCCAGCTTATGGCTACACCTTC. Amino acids: CASSLGVDSPAYGYTF.

The chain is built from TRBV7-3 and TRBJ2-1; 14 bases map to TRBD2. V lost 0 bases, J lost 4 bases, and 2 bases stayed unmatched. Germline V CDR1 and CDR2: SGHTA, FQGTGA. The CDR3 runs to 17 residues. The chain's CDR3 is CASSLTGTSGGYNEQFF. The CDR3 nucleotides read TGTGCCAGCAGCTTAACGGGGACTAGCGGGGGATACAATGAGCAGTTCTTC.

This clone has more than one count but fewer than ten. The rearrangement uses TRBV5-1 and TRBJ2-7, with unresolved D. Deletions cut 1 base from V and 6 bases from J, with 8 bases between. The CDR3 extends over 12 amino acids. Germline CDR1 is SGHRS and CDR2 is YFSETQ. The CDR3 is CASSLFSGEQYF. The CDR3 DNA follows: TGCGCCAGCAGCTTGTTCTCGGGCGAGCAGTACTTC.

This rearrangement joins TRBV30 to TRBJ2-1; D is perhaps TRBD2 (6 bases). Trimming shortened V by 3 bases and J by 3 bases, and 15 bases separated the two germline ends. The CDR3 loop spans 15 amino acids. The V gene's germline CDR1 is GTSNPN and CDR2 SVGIG (reference sequence). In DNA form, the CDR3 reads TGTGCCTGGAGCGCCGCCGGGACTTACTACAATGAGCAGTTCTTC. It specifies CAWSAAGTYYNEQFF.

CDR3 coding DNA: TGTGCCAGCAGCCCCAAGGGGGTATCCTACGAGCAGTACTTC. This translates into CASSPKGVSYEQYF. This chain joins TRBV5-4 and TRBJ2-7; weak D call: TRBD1 (6 bases). The CDR3 consists of 14 residues. The germline V and J ends were trimmed by 4 bases and 1 base, with 12 bases remaining between them. The V gene's germline CDR1 is SGHNT and CDR2 YYREEE (reference sequence).

This rearrangement joins TRBV18 to TRBJ1-5; 8 positions match TRBD1. With 0 bases clipped from V and 6 bases from J, the junction kept 7 bases outside the gene matches. This CDR3 is built from 16 residues. The germline V gene encodes CDR1 KGHSH and CDR2 LQKENI. The CDR3 nucleotides read TGTGCCAGCTCACCACCGGGTCAGGGGGCTGGTCAGCCCCAGCATTTT. This encodes CASSPPGQGAGQPQHF.

This clone was seen more than once but under ten times. This rearrangement joins TRBV7-3 to TRBJ1-6; D unclear. CDR3 size: 15 residues. From germline, CDR1 is SGHTA and CDR2 FQGTGA. V lost 6 bases and J 6 bases, leaving 15 bases between the germline ends. CDR3 loop: CASRTFPGPNSPLHF. The CDR3 DNA is TGTGCCAGCAGAACTTTCCCGGGTCCTAATTCACCCCTCCACTTT. The whole variable domain, filled in from reference TRBV7-3 and TRBJ1-6, reads GAGVSQTPSNKVTEKGKYVELRCDPISGHTALYWYRQSLGQGPEFLIYFQGTGAADDSGLPNDRFFAVRPEGSVSTLKIQRTERGDSAVYLCASRTFPGPNSPLHFGNGTRLTVT.

V is TRBV5-4 and J is TRBJ2-3; 13 bases map to TRBD2. Germline trimming cut 4 bases from V and 0 bases from J; bases unmatched to any gene: 2. Germline lookup yields CDR1 SGHNT and CDR2 YYREEE (reference sequence). CDR3 length: 16 amino acids. The chain's CDR3 is CASSKTSGGSTDTQYF. The DNA of the CDR3 is TGTGCCAGCAGCAAGACTAGCGGGGGGAGCACAGATACGCAGTATTTT.

As for this clone: The identical CDR3 is also encoded by other nucleotide sequences in the sample. The J gene is TRBJ2-7, the V gene TRBV7-6; no reliable D call. The V gene lost 2 bases and the J gene lost 0 bases, with 8 bases spanning the gap. From germline, CDR1 is SGHVS and CDR2 FNYEAQ. The CDR3 is 14 amino acids. The CDR3 is CASSLQVSSYEQYF. The CDR3 DNA follows: TGTGCCAGCAGCTTACAAGTTAGCTCCTACGAGCAGTACTTC.

The chain uses TRBV5-1 and TRBJ2-5, with TRBD2 as a possible D gene (5 bases). Germline-derived CDR1 and CDR2 are SGHRS and YFSETQ. This CDR3 comprises 14 residues. The germline V and J ends were trimmed by 3 bases and 5 bases, with 14 bases remaining between them. The CDR3 spells CASSYSGFDETQYF. CDR3 sequence (DNA): TGCGCCAGCAGCTATTCGGGGTTTGATGAGACCCAGTACTTC.

The rearrangement links TRBV11-2 to TRBJ1-2; 7 nucleotides match TRBD1. The CDR3 sequence is 14 residues long. Germline CDR1 SGHAT, CDR2 FQNNGV. Trimming took 5 bases from V and 8 from J; bases not matched to a gene: 11. CDR3: CASSTLQGMEGYTF. The CDR3, as DNA: TGTGCCAGCAGCACCCTACAGGGGATGGAAGGCTACACCTTC.

The rearrangement joins TRBV6-5 to TRBJ1-3; the D is unclear. V shed 4 bases and J shed 0 bases, with 13 bases lying between them. Germline V gene lookup returns CDR1 MNHEY and CDR2 SVGAGI. This CDR3 is built from 16 residues. DNA for the CDR3: TGTGCCAGCAGTTCTTCTGACCGACACTCTGGAAACACCATATATTTT. This translates into CASSSSDRHSGNTIYF.